Following are 27 T cell receptor beta chains from one sample sequenced in a study of blood T cells in healthy people across ages. A sample-barcoded 5' primer and a J-beta primer mix were used in a second PCR of roughly 6 to 11 cycles. TCRdb passed the 5' RACE reads through MiXCR, listing each CDR3 protein once. The table lists 1.8 million or so distinct CDR3 sequences, roughly 43% of them singletons, with roughly 24% in the top ten. Sequencing was performed on blood. Source of these receptors: a human donor in good health.

Notes on this clonotype: Relative to the germline gene, one junction end is altered; a read error may explain this. This chain connects TRBV6-6 to TRBJ2-3, with 7 bases matching TRBD2. The CDR3 runs 16 residues. Germline lookup yields CDR1 MNHNY and CDR2 SVGAGI (reference sequence). The CDR3 loop reads CVSSYSASGEADTQYF. The CDR3 DNA reads TGTGTCAGCAGTTACTCGGCTAGCGGAGAAGCAGATACGCAGTATTTT.

The chain recombines TRBV5-1 with TRBJ2-7; 8 bases line up with TRBD1. Unmatched junction bases numbered 12, after V lost 2 bases and J lost 2 bases. CDR3 length: 17 residues. Germline-derived CDR1 and CDR2 are SGHRS and YFSETQ. CDR3 coding DNA: TGCGCCAGCAGCTTAAAAGCCGCCGGACAGGGTACCTACGAGCAGTACTTC. Translated, it gives CASSLKAAGQGTYEQYF.

This chain links TRBV10-3 with TRBJ2-3, with TRBD1 identical over 7 bases. The CDR3 is made up of 17 amino acids. The V segment lost 6 bases and the J segment 0 bases; nucleotides outside the gene matches: 12. Germline V lookup: CDR1 ENHRY, CDR2 SYGVKD. In DNA, the CDR3 is TGTGCCATCAGCGCTATTACCGGACAGGAGAGCACAGATACGCAGTATTTT. This translates into CAISAITGQESTDTQYF.

This sequence joins TRBV11-3 and TRBJ1-1; tentative D call: TRBD1 (6 bases). This CDR3 comprises 15 residues. Trimming pared 6 bases from V and 0 bases from J, leaving 14 bases between. Germline V CDR1 and CDR2: SGHNT, YENEEA. The CDR3 is CASSERGNVNTEAFF. CDR3 nucleotides: TGTGCCAGCAGTGAAAGGGGGAACGTGAACACTGAAGCTTTCTTT.

V gene TRBV9 combines with J gene TRBJ2-2; D may be TRBD1 (5 bases). Germline V CDR1 and CDR2: SGDLS, YYNGEE. The CDR3 runs 16 residues. V was shortened by 4 bases and J by 1 base, with 14 bases between the two germline ends. DNA for the CDR3: TGTGCCAGCAGCTTATACCCGACAGAGAACACCGGGGAGCTGTTTTTT. It yields the protein CASSLYPTENTGELFF.

This clonotype showed up just a few times. J is TRBJ2-1 and V is TRBV20-1; a possible D gene is TRBD2 (6 bases). Between the trimmed V and J ends, which lost 2 bases and 3 bases, there was a span of 11 bases. This CDR3 is built from 14 residues. The germline gives CDR1 DFQATT, CDR2 SNEGSKA (reference sequence). The CDR3 loop reads CSARRGSYYNEQFF. The CDR3 DNA is TGCAGTGCTAGACGGGGGAGTTACTACAATGAGCAGTTCTTC.

This chain joins TRBV12-3 or TRBV12-4 and TRBJ2-1; weak D call: TRBD1 (5 bases). V was cut by 4 bases and J by 5 bases, with 15 bases left in between. CDR3 size: 15 residues. The CDR3 bases are TGTGCCAGCAGTTACAGGACATACTTCAACAATGAGCAGTTCTTC. Protein product: CASSYRTYFNNEQFF.

The chain is built from TRBV28 and TRBJ1-1; unclear D gene. V lost 7 bases, J lost 2 bases, and 14 bases lay in between. This CDR3 contains 14 residues. CDR1 and CDR2 (germline): MDHEN, SYDVKM. The CDR3: CASNLQVHNTEAFF. The DNA of the CDR3 is TGTGCCAGCAACCTCCAGGTGCATAACACTGAAGCTTTCTTT.

This clonotype was seen a few times. This chain joins TRBV7-6 and TRBJ1-1, with D possibly matching TRBD1 (6 bases). With 5 bases removed from V and 8 bases from J, the gap between germline ends came to 27 bases. CDR3 length: 17 amino acids. Germline V lookup: CDR1 SGHVS, CDR2 FNYEAQ. This chain's CDR3 is CASSIKKPGQPQREAFF. CDR3 sequence (DNA): TGTGCCAGCAGCATAAAAAAGCCCGGACAGCCTCAGAGGGAAGCTTTCTTT.

On this clonotype itself: A much larger clone differs by one base, so this may be a read error. J is TRBJ2-3 and V is TRBV6-2 or TRBV6-3; D possibly corresponds to TRBD2 (6 bases). The CDR3 has 16 residues. V was pared by 6 bases and J by 4 bases, with 20 bases between. Looked up from germline, CDR1 is MNHEY and CDR2 is SVGEGT. The CDR3 protein is CASRKYHGGRADTQYF. The DNA for the CDR3 is TGTGCCAGCAGAAAGTACCACGGGGGACGCGCAGATACGCAGTATTTT.

V is TRBV12-3 or TRBV12-4 and J is TRBJ1-2; D gene uncertain. Trimming cost V 2 bases and J 6 bases, with 13 bases left between them. There are 14 residues in the CDR3. The CDR3 protein is CASSLSRRFHGYTF. In DNA form, the CDR3 reads TGTGCCAGCAGTTTATCTCGGAGGTTTCATGGCTACACCTTC.

This chain uses TRBV7-2 with TRBJ2-1; D is unresolved. CDR3 length equals 15 residues. The germline V gene encodes CDR1 SGHTA and CDR2 FQGNSA. Deletions cut 0 bases from V and 6 bases from J, with 12 bases between. The CDR3: CASSLARSRRNEQFF. The CDR3, as DNA: TGTGCCAGCAGCTTAGCGCGCAGCAGACGCAATGAGCAGTTCTTC.

The sample holds many counts of this clonotype. This chain connects TRBV5-6 to TRBJ2-5, with D unclear. Germline-derived CDR1 and CDR2 are SGHDT and YYEEEE. The CDR3 covers 13 residues. Trimming took 2 bases from V and 5 from J, leaving 10 bases between them. The CDR3 reads CASSLGRWETQYF. DNA for the CDR3: TGTGCCAGCAGCTTAGGGCGGTGGGAGACCCAGTACTTC.

This clonotype was recorded many times. The J gene is TRBJ2-1, the V gene TRBV5-6; no reliable D call. The CDR3 is 16 residues long. V was trimmed by 1 base and J by 0 bases, leaving 11 bases between them. Germline V CDR1 and CDR2: SGHDT, YYEEEE. The CDR3 sequence: CASSLTATSSYNEQFF. In DNA, the CDR3 is TGTGCCAGCAGCTTGACGGCGACCAGCTCCTACAATGAGCAGTTCTTC.

In this sample, this clonotype turned up a few times. The chain carries TRBV29-1 and TRBJ1-2, with D tentatively TRBD1 (5 bases). CDR1 and CDR2 (germline): SQVTM, ANQGSEA. The CDR3 spans 17 residues. The V end lost 6 bases, the J end lost 1 base, and 24 bases lay between the germline ends. The DNA for the CDR3 is TGCAGCGTCCCCGCTTCGGCAGGGCGCTTAAGTAACTATGGCTACACCTTC. It translates to CSVPASAGRLSNYGYTF.

This clonotype turned up a few times. The gene calls are TRBV28 and TRBJ2-7; D gene uncertain. V lost 7 bases and J lost 3, with 10 bases in between. This CDR3 region has 12 residues. From germline, CDR1 is MDHEN and CDR2 SYDVKM. In DNA form, the CDR3 reads TGTGCCAGCACTTCGGCCGGCTACGAGCAGTACTTC. Translated: CASTSAGYEQYF.

This clonotype appeared a single time. This chain joins TRBV7-9 and TRBJ2-3, with D perhaps matching TRBD1 (6 bases). The germline gives CDR1 SEHNR, CDR2 FQNEAQ (reference sequence). V was shortened by 3 bases and J by 4 bases, with 17 bases between the two germline ends. This CDR3 is built from 16 residues. The CDR3 loop is CASSLSWGQHPDTQYF. DNA for the CDR3: TGTGCCAGCAGCTTGTCCTGGGGGCAGCATCCAGATACGCAGTATTTT.

The genes are TRBV6-2 or TRBV6-3 and TRBJ1-1; D is undetermined. The CDR3 is 13 amino acids. The V gene's germline CDR1 is MNHEY and CDR2 SVGEGT. Trimming pared 7 bases from V and 4 bases from J, leaving 13 bases between. CDR3 sequence reads: CASTEIIGTEAFF. The CDR3 coding sequence is TGTGCCAGCACCGAGATAATAGGCACTGAAGCTTTCTTT.

The genes are TRBV7-3 and TRBJ2-2; D is perhaps TRBD2 (5 bases). The V end was cut by 8 bases, the J end by 5 bases, with 21 bases between. The germline gives CDR1 SGHTA, CDR2 FQGTGA. This CDR3 comprises 16 residues. This chain's CDR3 is CASGPSGSPWTGELFF. In nucleotides, the CDR3 is TGTGCCAGCGGCCCCTCGGGATCCCCCTGGACCGGGGAGCTGTTTTTT.

V and J are TRBV7-2 and TRBJ2-3, with 8 nucleotides matching TRBD1. Germline CDR1 SGHTA, CDR2 FQGNSA. Unmatched junction bases numbered 7, after V lost 5 bases and J lost 0 bases. This CDR3 contains 16 residues. The CDR3 coding sequence is TGTGCCAGCAGCACCCGGACAGGGAGGAGCACAGATACGCAGTATTTT. This translates into CASSTRTGRSTDTQYF.

This chain links TRBV5-1 with TRBJ2-3; the match to TRBD1 covers 9 bases. With V trimmed by 3 bases and J by 6 bases, 5 bases remained unmatched. Germline CDR1 SGHRS, CDR2 YFSETQ. CDR3 length: 14 amino acids. Here the CDR3 reads CASSSRDRVDTQYF. The CDR3 DNA reads TGCGCCAGCAGCTCCCGGGACAGGGTTGATACGCAGTATTTT. The full variable domain, in which reference TRBV5-1 and TRBJ2-3 provide the parts outside the CDR3, is KAGVTQTPRYLIKTRGQQVTLSCSPISGHRSVSWYQQTPGQGLQFLFEYFSETQRNKGNFPGRFSGRQFSNSRSEMNVSTLELGDSALYLCASSSRDRVDTQYFGPGTRLTVL.

The rearrangement uses TRBV7-2 and TRBJ2-4, with a weak D call TRBD2 (6 bases). The V end was cut by 5 bases, the J end by 7 bases, with 12 bases between. This CDR3 comprises 13 residues. Germline loops: CDR1 SGHTA, CDR2 FQGNSA. CDR3 in amino acids: CASSLGGPNIQYF. Here the CDR3 DNA reads TGTGCCAGCAGCCTTGGAGGGCCGAACATTCAGTACTTC.

The chain links TRBV20-1 to TRBJ1-2; D gene ambiguous. This CDR3 region has 13 residues. Trimming took off 2 bases at V and 1 base at J, with 8 bases between the two ends. Germline V gene sequence: CDR1 DFQATT, CDR2 SNEGSKA (reference sequence). CDR3 in DNA: TGCAGTGCTAGAAATGGGAATAACTATGGCTACACCTTC. It translates to CSARNGNNYGYTF.

This chain joins TRBV24-1 and TRBJ2-1; 8 bases match TRBD2. The CDR3 is 18 amino acids. V lost 3 bases and J lost 7; bases outside the gene matches: 16. The germline CDR1 and CDR2 sequences are KGHDR and SFDVKD. CDR3 loop: CATSDPLYGGGEVNEQFF. In DNA, the CDR3 is TGTGCCACCAGTGATCCCCTTTACGGGGGGGGCGAAGTGAATGAGCAGTTCTTC.

The chain joins TRBV11-1 to TRBJ2-1; D is tentatively TRBD1 or TRBD2 (5 bases each). The CDR3 consists of 16 residues. V lost 5 bases and J lost 2, with 16 bases in between. The germline gives CDR1 SGHAT, CDR2 FQDESV (reference sequence). The CDR3 DNA is TGTGCCAGCAGCCAAATCGGGGACCCTGCCTACAATGAGCAGTTCTTC. As protein: CASSQIGDPAYNEQFF.

This rearrangement joins TRBV15 to TRBJ2-5; D is possibly TRBD1 or TRBD2 (5 bases each). The CDR3 loop spans 13 amino acids. The V gene lost 1 base and the J gene lost 11 bases, with 14 bases spanning the gap. Looked up from germline, CDR1 is LNHNV and CDR2 is YYDKDF (reference sequence). The CDR3 region is CATSRGFGGEQYF. Here the CDR3 DNA reads TGTGCCACCAGCAGAGGCTTTGGGGGAGAGCAGTACTTC.

The CDR3 protein is CSAPPRAGAHNEQFF. The CDR3 DNA is TGCAGTGCTCCCCCCCGAGCGGGAGCCCACAATGAGCAGTTCTTC. The chain links TRBV20-1 to TRBJ2-1; 8 bases match TRBD2. CDR3 length: 15 residues. The V segment lost 5 bases and the J segment 5 bases; nucleotides outside the gene matches: 11. Germline V gives CDR1 DFQATT, CDR2 SNEGSKA (reference sequence).